This is a list of T cell receptor beta chains from one sample in a study of monozygotic twins with inflammatory bowel disease. After re-calling the 5' RACE reads, TCRdb lists one entry per CDR3 protein, DNA absent. The sample yields approximately 330,000 distinct CDR3 sequences, of which the top ten take up approximately 2%. What was sequenced was blood. The source of these receptors is a human donor with ulcerative colitis or Crohn's disease, or a healthy co-twin of an affected twin (not recorded which). The CDR3 runs from the conserved cysteine through the conserved F or W.

TRBJ1-5 TRBV10-3 CAISDDRLNQPQHF
TRBJ1-1 TRBV12-3/TRBV12-4 CASSPGDRTGASSVF
TRBJ2-7 TRBV11-2 CASSLAGRFEQYF
TRBJ1-1 TRBV12-3/TRBV12-4 CASSRPIGPNTEAFF
TRBJ2-1 TRBV6-4 CASSETESSYNEQFF
TRBJ2-2 TRBV5-4 CASSFETGHTGELFF
TRBJ2-3 TRBV6-1 CASTLALTGGSTDTQYF
TRBJ2-3 TRBV25-1 CASSETLPGDTQYF
TRBJ1-3 TRBV7-8 CASSPTELGNTIYF
TRBJ2-1 TRBV2 CASSEAPGIEQFF
TRBJ2-3 TRBV10-3 CAISDGGQAPDTQYF
TRBJ2-7 TRBV11-2 CASSSINRGQGISYEQYF
TRBJ2-3 TRBV4-3 CASSQDQGGGRDTQYF
TRBJ2-5 TRBV20-1 CSASKNEETQYF
TRBJ2-7 TRBV5-1 CASSTGGEAYEQYF
TRBJ1-4 TRBV7-2 CASSSRTYATNEKLFF
TRBJ1-2 TRBV6-4 CASSDSDRAGYTF
TRBJ2-1 TRBV15 CATSRDIGGTSGGSEQFF
TRBJ1-2 TRBV5-1 CASSSFPGQEGYGYTF
TRBJ2-3 TRBV7-6 CASSGGPTDTQYF
TRBJ1-2 TRBV20-1 CSASTGNYGYTF
TRBJ2-5 TRBV7-9 CASSLIQGLRETQYF
TRBJ2-1 TRBV7-2 CASRRRTGIGNEQFF
TRBJ2-3 TRBV19 CASSASGGPRDTQYF
TRBJ1-1 TRBV6-5 CASSYSMGMGTEAFF
TRBJ2-7 TRBV29-1 CSALGLGGYEQYF
TRBJ1-2 TRBV5-8 CASSLVQGIGGYTF
TRBJ1-2 TRBV30 CAWSGTGAHYGYTF
TRBJ1-6 TRBV20-1 CSARSLGNSPLHF
TRBJ2-1 TRBV5-1 CASSLASGGADEQFF
TRBJ2-7 TRBV7-2 CASSPFAAGVHEQYF
TRBJ2-1 TRBV5-1 CASSWDGNNEQFF
TRBJ2-2 TRBV12-3/TRBV12-4 CASRLDFRYAGELFF
TRBJ1-2 TRBV3-1 CASGGMEINGYTF
TRBJ2-1 TRBV12-3/TRBV12-4 CASSSRGGLRDEQFF
TRBJ2-3 TRBV24-1 CATSELGALDTQYF
TRBJ1-1 TRBV24-1 CATTLRRGRVNTEAFF
TRBJ2-4 TRBV15 CATKSGRSKNIQYF
TRBJ1-2 TRBV30 CAWSAFDRADYTF
TRBJ2-2 TRBV7-7 CATSGGTNTGELFF